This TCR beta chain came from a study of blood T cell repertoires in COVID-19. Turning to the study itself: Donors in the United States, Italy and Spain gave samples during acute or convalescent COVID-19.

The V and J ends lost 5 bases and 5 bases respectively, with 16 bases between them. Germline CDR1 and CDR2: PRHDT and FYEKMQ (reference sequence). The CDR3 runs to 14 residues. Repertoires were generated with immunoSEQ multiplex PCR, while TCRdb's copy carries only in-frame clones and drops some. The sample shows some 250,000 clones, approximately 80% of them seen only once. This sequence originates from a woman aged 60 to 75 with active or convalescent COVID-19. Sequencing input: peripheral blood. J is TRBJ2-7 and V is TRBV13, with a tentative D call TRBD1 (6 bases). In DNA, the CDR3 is TGTGCCAGCAGCCTCTCCGGGACACTCAACGAGCAGTACTTC. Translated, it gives CASSLSGTLNEQYF.